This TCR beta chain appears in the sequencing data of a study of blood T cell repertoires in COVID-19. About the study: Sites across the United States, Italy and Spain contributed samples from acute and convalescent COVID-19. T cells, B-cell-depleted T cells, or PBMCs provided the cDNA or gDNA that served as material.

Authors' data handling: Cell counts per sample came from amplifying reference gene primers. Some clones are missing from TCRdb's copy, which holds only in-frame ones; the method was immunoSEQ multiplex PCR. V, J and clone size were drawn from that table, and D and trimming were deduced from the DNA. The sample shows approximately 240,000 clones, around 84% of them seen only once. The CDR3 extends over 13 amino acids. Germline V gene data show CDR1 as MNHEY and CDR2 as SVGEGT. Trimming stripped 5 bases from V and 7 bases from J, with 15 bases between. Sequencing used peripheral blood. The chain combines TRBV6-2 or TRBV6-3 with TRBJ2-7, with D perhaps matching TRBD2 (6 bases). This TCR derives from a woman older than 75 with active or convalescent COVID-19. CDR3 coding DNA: TGTGCCAGCAGTCAACGGAGGGCCGAGGAGCAGTACTTC. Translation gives CASSQRRAEEQYF.